What follows are 25 T cell receptor beta chains derived from one specimen sequenced in a study of T-cell reconstitution after alpha-beta-depleted transplantation in children. Unique molecular identifiers were incorporated into the prepared TCRbeta library. TCRdb re-called the PCR reads with MiXCR, one entry per CDR3 protein. The profile shows hundreds of thousands of distinct CDR3 sequences, 15% to 20% of them singletons. The sample here was PBMCs, mostly from graft donor cells, taken 360 days after TCRalphabeta/CD19-depleted stem cell transplant. The receptors were sampled from a boy under three years old who had a stem cell transplant for Wiskott-Aldrich syndrome, so the T cells may come from the graft donor.

Only a few counts were recorded for this clonotype. V usage is TRBV3-1 and J usage is TRBJ2-4, with TRBD2 matching 7 bases. J was trimmed by 9 bases and V by 0 bases; bases with no gene match: 11. This CDR3 has 16 residues. Germline V CDR1 and CDR2: LGHDT, YNNKEL (reference sequence). The CDR3 here is CASSQDPTWLAGIQYF. For the CDR3, the DNA is TGTGCCAGCAGCCAAGACCCAACCTGGTTAGCGGGCATTCAGTACTTC.

The chain is built from TRBV11-2 and TRBJ2-7; 7 nucleotides align to TRBD2. This CDR3 has 16 residues. Per the germline V gene, CDR1 is SGHAT and CDR2 is FQNNGV. Losses at the gene ends were 0 bases for V and 2 bases for J; bases not matched to a gene: 7. Written as DNA, the CDR3 is TGTGCCAGCAGCTTAGATGCGGCTAGCGGTGCCTACGAGCAGTACTTC. This codes for CASSLDAASGAYEQYF. Supplemented by reference TRBV11-2 and TRBJ2-7, the full variable domain reads EAGVAQSPRYKIIEKRQSVAFWCNPISGHATLYWYQQILGQGPKLLIQFQNNGVVDDSQLPKDRFSAERLKGVDSTLKIQPAKLEDSAVYLCASSLDAASGAYEQYFGPGTRLTVT.

The V call is TRBV7-2, the J call TRBJ1-1; D is possibly TRBD1 (6 bases). Trimming stripped 2 bases from V and 3 bases from J, with 10 bases between. In germline, CDR1 is SGHTA, CDR2 FQGNSA. The CDR3 is made up of 14 amino acids. The CDR3 reads CASSLRTAYTEAFF. In DNA, the CDR3 is TGTGCCAGCAGCTTACGGACAGCCTACACTGAAGCTTTCTTT.

This clonotype was detected a few times. V gene TRBV29-1 combines with J gene TRBJ2-7, with a possible D match to TRBD1 (5 bases). CDR3 length equals 12 residues. The V and J ends lost 3 bases and 0 bases respectively, with 6 bases between them. From germline, CDR1 is SQVTM and CDR2 ANQGSEA. The CDR3 loop reads CSVEDISYEQYF. Here the CDR3 DNA reads TGCAGCGTTGAGGACATCTCCTACGAGCAGTACTTC.

The chain uses TRBV12-3 or TRBV12-4 and TRBJ2-5; 15 nucleotides align to TRBD2. This CDR3 is 15 amino acids long. Trimming took 6 bases from V and 5 from J; bases not matched to a gene: 4. CDR3 protein: CASSTGLAGGETQYF. The CDR3 DNA is TGTGCCAGCAGCACTGGACTAGCGGGGGGGGAGACCCAGTACTTC.

The chain combines TRBV7-2 with TRBJ2-1; D unresolved. This CDR3 has 16 residues. V lost 0 bases and J lost 3, with 12 bases in between. Germline CDR1 reads SGHTA; CDR2 reads FQGNSA. The CDR3 sequence: CASSLAVAPVYNEQFF. The CDR3 coding sequence is TGTGCCAGCAGCTTAGCGGTAGCTCCCGTCTACAATGAGCAGTTCTTC.

DNA for the CDR3: TGTGCCAGCAGCTTTTATCACACTGAAGCTTTCTTT. The encoded protein is CASSFYHTEAFF. The V gene is TRBV7-2, the J gene TRBJ1-1; D call uncertain. The V gene's germline CDR1 is SGHTA and CDR2 FQGNSA. This CDR3 spans 12 amino acids. V lost 3 bases to trimming and J lost 3 bases, with 5 bases between them.

The rearrangement joins TRBV5-1 to TRBJ2-3; the match to TRBD2 covers 7 bases. This CDR3 comprises 15 residues. The junction had 9 bases not matched to a gene; V was cut back by 1 base and J by 7 bases. Per germline, CDR1 SGHRS and CDR2 YFSETQ. DNA of the CDR3: TGCGCCAGCAGCTTGAGACCAGCGGGATTTAATACGCAGTATTTT. Amino acid sequence: CASSLRPAGFNTQYF.

This chain connects TRBV24-1 to TRBJ2-1; a possible D gene is TRBD2 (5 bases). CDR1 is KGHDR, CDR2 SFDVKD, per germline. The CDR3 spans 15 residues. The V end lost 0 bases, the J end lost 5 bases, and 10 bases lay between the germline ends. The CDR3 region has the DNA TGTGCCACCAGTGATTTGCGTACTAGGAACAATGAGCAGTTCTTC. It is translated as CATSDLRTRNNEQFF.

The genes are TRBV29-1 and TRBJ2-7; no reliable D call. This CDR3 comprises 12 residues. CDR1 and CDR2 from the germline V gene are SQVTM and ANQGSEA. The V and J ends lost 4 bases and 2 bases respectively, with 9 bases between them. The chain's CDR3 is CSVGTATYEQYF. The CDR3 bases are TGCAGCGTTGGTACAGCAACCTACGAGCAGTACTTC.

The V call is TRBV12-3 or TRBV12-4, the J call TRBJ2-5, with D possibly being TRBD2 (6 bases). Trimming took off 6 bases at V and 1 base at J, with 12 bases between the two ends. There are 14 residues in the CDR3. CDR3 amino acids: CASSVRDSQETQYF. The CDR3 DNA is TGTGCCAGCAGCGTCCGGGACTCCCAAGAGACCCAGTACTTC.

This clonotype was counted only a few times. V gene TRBV4-3 combines with J gene TRBJ2-7; a weak D match, TRBD1 (8 bases). Germline values: CDR1 LGHNA, CDR2 YSLEER. Trimming shortened V by 3 bases and J by 0 bases, and 12 bases separated the two germline ends. The CDR3 covers 15 residues. For the CDR3, the DNA is TGCGCCAGCAGCCAGACAGGGGAGGGCTCCTACGAGCAGTACTTC. This codes for CASSQTGEGSYEQYF.

This clonotype was seen at least ten times. The chain carries TRBV5-1 and TRBJ2-7, with D perhaps matching TRBD1 (5 bases). There are 17 residues in the CDR3. Trimming removed 0 bases from V and 3 bases from J, with 19 bases in between. Germline loops: CDR1 SGHRS, CDR2 YFSETQ. CDR3 loop: CASSLGVQASDLYEQYF. CDR3 DNA: TGCGCCAGCAGCTTGGGCGTACAGGCGAGTGACCTCTACGAGCAGTACTTC. Together with reference TRBV5-1 and TRBJ2-7, the CDR3 gives the full variable domain: KAGVTQTPRYLIKTRGQQVTLSCSPISGHRSVSWYQQTPGQGLQFLFEYFSETQRNKGNFPGRFSGRQFSNSRSEMNVSTLELGDSALYLCASSLGVQASDLYEQYFGPGTRLTVT.

In the case of this clonotype: At one boundary the junction diverges from the germline segment, which might be a read error. The chain combines TRBV20-1 with TRBJ2-5; 10 bases map to TRBD1. The CDR3 sequence is 11 residues long. Germline CDR1 DFQATT, CDR2 SNEGSKA (reference sequence). In DNA form, the CDR3 reads TGCAGTGCTAGAGGCCCGGGACAGGGGCACTTC. It codes for CSARGPGQGHF.

This clonotype was found a few times. The rearrangement joins TRBV5-4 to TRBJ2-7; D unresolved. V lost 4 bases to trimming and J lost 2 bases, with 13 bases between them. Germline V CDR1 and CDR2: SGHNT, YYREEE (reference sequence). The CDR3 sequence is 14 residues long. CDR3 nucleotides: TGTGCCAGCAGCCCTTCGATTGACGCCTACGAGCAGTACTTC. Its protein product is CASSPSIDAYEQYF.

In this sample, this clonotype turned up many times. The chain combines TRBV5-1 with TRBJ1-1, with 10 bases that match TRBD1. The J segment lost 1 base and the V segment lost 4 bases, leaving 7 bases of the junction unmatched. Germline V gives CDR1 SGHRS, CDR2 YFSETQ. CDR3 length equals 16 residues. CDR3 coding DNA: TGCGCCAGCAGCCCGGGACAGGGGTATGCGAACACTGAAGCTTTCTTT. The encoded protein is CASSPGQGYANTEAFF. Variable domain in full (rest from reference TRBV5-1 and TRBJ1-1): KAGVTQTPRYLIKTRGQQVTLSCSPISGHRSVSWYQQTPGQGLQFLFEYFSETQRNKGNFPGRFSGRQFSNSRSEMNVSTLELGDSALYLCASSPGQGYANTEAFFGQGTRLTVV.

This clonotype has a handful of counts. CDR3 coding DNA: TGCAGTGCTAGAGTGCCGGGACTAAAGAATGAGCAGTTCTTC. It specifies CSARVPGLKNEQFF. V and J are TRBV20-1 and TRBJ2-1, with 7 positions matching TRBD2. The J segment lost 7 bases and the V segment lost 1 base, leaving 7 bases of the junction unmatched. CDR3 length equals 14 residues. Germline CDR1 is DFQATT and CDR2 is SNEGSKA (reference sequence).

V usage is TRBV20-1 and J usage is TRBJ2-7; a possible D gene is TRBD2 (5 bases). The V end lost 6 bases, the J end lost 2 bases, and 11 bases lay between the germline ends. The CDR3 covers 12 residues. CDR1 and CDR2 from the germline V gene are DFQATT and SNEGSKA (reference sequence). The CDR3 region is CSALLAPYEQYF. The CDR3 DNA sequence: TGCAGTGCCCTCCTAGCTCCCTACGAGCAGTACTTC.

There are a few counts of this clonotype. The gene calls are TRBV21-1 and TRBJ2-7; TRBD1 reflects the table's D call only, with no check against the DNA. TRBV21-1 is annotated as a pseudogene. The CDR3 spans 18 residues. The CDR3 loop is CASSKAPSPRVFSYEQYF. As DNA, the CDR3 is TGTGCCAGCAGCAAAGCCCCGAGCCCCAGGGTTTTCTCCTACGAGCAGTACTTC.

This clonotype was recorded a few times. The J gene is TRBJ2-1, the V gene TRBV19; 8 bases are shared with TRBD1. CDR1 is LNHDA and CDR2 is SQIVND in the germline V gene (reference sequence). With V trimmed by 7 bases and J by 9 bases, 11 bases remained unmatched. This CDR3 is built from 14 residues. CDR3 protein: CASTDRGGEGEQFF. CDR3 nucleotides: TGTGCCAGTACCGACAGGGGAGGTGAAGGTGAGCAGTTCTTC.

At least ten counts were recorded for this clonotype. The rearrangement uses TRBV19 and TRBJ2-5; D is unclear. The V and J ends lost 4 bases and 4 bases respectively, with 16 bases between them. Germline V CDR1 and CDR2: LNHDA, SQIVND (reference sequence). The CDR3 length is 15 residues. CDR3: CASSSPHDGPETQYF. CDR3 in DNA: TGTGCCAGTAGTAGCCCCCATGACGGTCCAGAGACCCAGTACTTC.

The chain recombines TRBV6-5 with TRBJ2-5; maybe TRBD2 (5 bases). V was pared by 0 bases and J by 2 bases, with 10 bases between. Germline CDR1 reads MNHEY; CDR2 reads SVGAGI. The CDR3 sequence is 15 residues long. The DNA for the CDR3 is TGTGCCAGCAGTTACTCGAGACTAACTCAAGAGACCCAGTACTTC. It translates to CASSYSRLTQETQYF.

This clonotype was recorded a few times. This chain joins TRBV10-3 and TRBJ2-1; TRBD2 agrees at 8 bases. With V trimmed by 0 bases and J by 3 bases, 10 bases remained unmatched. The CDR3 contains 18 residues. Germline CDR1 and CDR2: ENHRY and SYGVKD. The CDR3 is CAISESRVAGSFYNEQFF. In nucleotides, the CDR3 is TGTGCCATCAGTGAGTCGAGGGTAGCGGGAAGCTTCTACAATGAGCAGTTCTTC.

The V and J genes are TRBV6-5 and TRBJ1-1, with 9 nucleotides matching TRBD1. V shed 4 bases and J 1 base; nucleotides not matched to a gene: 4. CDR1 is MNHEY, CDR2 SVGAGI, per germline. This CDR3 has 15 amino acids. The CDR3 reads CASSLLDRGNTEAFF. Written as DNA, the CDR3 is TGTGCCAGCAGTTTATTGGACAGGGGGAACACTGAAGCTTTCTTT.

J is TRBJ2-5 and V is TRBV5-1; D remains ambiguous. The CDR3 length is 13 residues. V dropped 2 bases and J dropped 5 bases, with 10 bases sitting between them. Germline CDR1 is SGHRS and CDR2 is YFSETQ. The CDR3 here is CASSFIPKETQYF. CDR3 coding DNA: TGCGCCAGCAGCTTTATTCCTAAGGAGACCCAGTACTTC.